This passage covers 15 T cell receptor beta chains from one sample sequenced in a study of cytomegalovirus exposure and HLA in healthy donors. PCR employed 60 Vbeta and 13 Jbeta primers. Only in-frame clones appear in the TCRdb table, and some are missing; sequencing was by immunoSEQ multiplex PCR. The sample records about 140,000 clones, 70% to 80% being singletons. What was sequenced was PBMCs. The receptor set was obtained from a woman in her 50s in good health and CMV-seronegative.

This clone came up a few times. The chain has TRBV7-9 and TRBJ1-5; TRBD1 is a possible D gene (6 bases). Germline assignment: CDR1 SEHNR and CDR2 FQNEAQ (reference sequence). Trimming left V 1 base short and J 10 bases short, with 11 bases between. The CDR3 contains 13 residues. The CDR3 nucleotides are TGTGCCAGCAGCTTAGGGGGGGGCGGCCCCCAGCATTTT. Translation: CASSLGGGGPQHF. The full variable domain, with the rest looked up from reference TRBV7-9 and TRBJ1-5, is DTGVSQNPRHKITKRGQNVTFRCDPISEHNRLYWYRQTLGQGPEFLTYFQNEAQLEKSRLLSDRFSAERPKGSFSTLEIQRTEQGDSAMYLCASSLGGGGPQHFGDGTRLSIL.

CDR3 nucleotide sequence: TGCGCCAGCAGCTTCACAGGGGAGTTAGAGTTCTTC. Its translation: CASSFTGELEFF. This rearrangement joins TRBV5-1 to TRBJ2-1; TRBD1 matches at 7 bases. This CDR3 is 12 amino acids long. The V segment lost 2 bases and the J segment 14 bases; nucleotides outside the gene matches: 7. Germline values: CDR1 SGHRS, CDR2 YFSETQ.

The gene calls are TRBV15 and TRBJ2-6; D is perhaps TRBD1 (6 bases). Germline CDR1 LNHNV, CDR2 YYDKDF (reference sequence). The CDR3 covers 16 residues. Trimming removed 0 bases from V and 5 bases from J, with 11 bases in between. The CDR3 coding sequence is TGTGCCACCAGCAGAGACAGGGGCGGTAGGGCCAACGTCCTGACTTTC. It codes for CATSRDRGGRANVLTF. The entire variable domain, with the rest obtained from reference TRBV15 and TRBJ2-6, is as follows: DAMVIQNPRYQVTQFGKPVTLSCSQTLNHNVMYWYQQKSSQAPKLLFHYYDKDFNNEADTPDNFQSRRPNTSFCFLDIRSPGLGDTAMYLCATSRDRGGRANVLTFGAGSRLTVL.

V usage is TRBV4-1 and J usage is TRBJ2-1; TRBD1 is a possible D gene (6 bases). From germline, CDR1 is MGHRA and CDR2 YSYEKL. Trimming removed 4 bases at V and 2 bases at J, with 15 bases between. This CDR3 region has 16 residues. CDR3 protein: CASSPGGAGPYNEQFF. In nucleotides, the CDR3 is TGCGCCAGCAGCCCTGGGGGCGCCGGGCCCTACAATGAGCAGTTCTTC.

The chain's CDR3 is CASSRQVMPLHF. For the CDR3, the DNA is TGTGCCAGCAGTCGACAGGTTATGCCCCTCCACTTT. J is TRBJ1-6 and V is TRBV6-1, with D maybe TRBD1 (6 bases). Germline lookup yields CDR1 MNHNS and CDR2 SASEGT. Trimming pared 5 bases from V and 13 bases from J, leaving 12 bases between. The CDR3 loop spans 12 amino acids.

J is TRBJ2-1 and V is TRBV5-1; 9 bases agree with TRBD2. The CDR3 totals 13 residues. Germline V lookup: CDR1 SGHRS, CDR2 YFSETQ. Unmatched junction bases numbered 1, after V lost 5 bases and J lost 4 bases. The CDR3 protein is CASRSGGYNEQFF. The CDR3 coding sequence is TGCGCCAGCAGAAGCGGGGGGTACAATGAGCAGTTCTTC.

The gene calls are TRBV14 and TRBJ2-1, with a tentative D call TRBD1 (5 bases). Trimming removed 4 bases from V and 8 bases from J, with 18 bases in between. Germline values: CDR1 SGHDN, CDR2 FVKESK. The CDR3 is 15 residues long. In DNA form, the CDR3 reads TGTGCCAGCAGCCCGACAGCGACCCTAACGGATGAGCAGTTCTTC. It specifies CASSPTATLTDEQFF. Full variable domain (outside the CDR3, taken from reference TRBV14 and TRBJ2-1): EAGVTQFPSHSVIEKGQTVTLRCDPISGHDNLYWYRRVMGKEIKFLLHFVKESKQDESGMPNNRFLAERTGGTYSTLKVQPAELEDSGVYFCASSPTATLTDEQFFGPGTRLTVL.

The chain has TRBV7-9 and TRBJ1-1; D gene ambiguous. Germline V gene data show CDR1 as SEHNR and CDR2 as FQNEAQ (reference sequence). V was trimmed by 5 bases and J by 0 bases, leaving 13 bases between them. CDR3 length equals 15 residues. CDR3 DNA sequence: TGTGCCAGCAGCCCTAGGTTCTCGGTGAACACTGAAGCTTTCTTT. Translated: CASSPRFSVNTEAFF.

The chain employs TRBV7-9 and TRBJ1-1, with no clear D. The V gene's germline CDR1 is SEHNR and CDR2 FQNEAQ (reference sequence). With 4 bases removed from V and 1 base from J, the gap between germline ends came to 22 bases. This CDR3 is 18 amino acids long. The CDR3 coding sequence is TGTGCCAGCAGCTCGCAATTTAGACTAGGCCATGGGAACACTGAAGCTTTCTTT. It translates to CASSSQFRLGHGNTEAFF.

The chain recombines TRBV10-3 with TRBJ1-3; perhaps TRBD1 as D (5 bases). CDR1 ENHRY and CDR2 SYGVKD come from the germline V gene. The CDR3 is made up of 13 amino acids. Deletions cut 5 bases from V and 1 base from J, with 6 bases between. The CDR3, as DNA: TGTGCCATCAGTACAGGTTCTGGAAACACCATATATTTT. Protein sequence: CAISTGSGNTIYF.

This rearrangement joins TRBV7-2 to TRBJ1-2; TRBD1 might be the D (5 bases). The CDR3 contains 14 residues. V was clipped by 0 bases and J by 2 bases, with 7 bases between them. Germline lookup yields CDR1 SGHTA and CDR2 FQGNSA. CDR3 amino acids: CASSLAYRNYGYTF. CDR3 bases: TGTGCCAGCAGCTTAGCGTACAGGAACTATGGCTACACCTTC.

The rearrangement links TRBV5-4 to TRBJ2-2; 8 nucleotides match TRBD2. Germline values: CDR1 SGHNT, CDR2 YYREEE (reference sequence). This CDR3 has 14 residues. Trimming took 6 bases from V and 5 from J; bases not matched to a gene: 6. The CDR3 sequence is CASTPLAGTGELFF. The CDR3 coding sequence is TGTGCCAGCACCCCTTTAGCGGGAACCGGGGAGCTGTTTTTT.

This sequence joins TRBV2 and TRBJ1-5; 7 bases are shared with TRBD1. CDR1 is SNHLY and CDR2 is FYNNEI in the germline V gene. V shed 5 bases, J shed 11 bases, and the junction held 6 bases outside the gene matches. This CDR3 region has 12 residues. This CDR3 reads CASSLDRASQHF. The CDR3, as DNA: TGTGCCAGCAGTCTAGACAGGGCTTCCCAGCATTTT.

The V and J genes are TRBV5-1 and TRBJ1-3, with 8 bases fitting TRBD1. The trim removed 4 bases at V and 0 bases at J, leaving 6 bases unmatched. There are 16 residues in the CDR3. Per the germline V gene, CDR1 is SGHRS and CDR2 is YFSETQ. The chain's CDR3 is CASSLGTGGSGNTIYF. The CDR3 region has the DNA TGCGCCAGCAGCCTGGGCACAGGGGGCTCTGGAAACACCATATATTTT.

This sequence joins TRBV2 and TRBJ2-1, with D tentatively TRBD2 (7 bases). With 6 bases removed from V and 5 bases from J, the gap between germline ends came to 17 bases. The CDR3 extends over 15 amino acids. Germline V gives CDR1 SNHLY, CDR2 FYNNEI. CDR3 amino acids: CASRGGGSNHNEQFF. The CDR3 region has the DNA TGTGCCAGCAGGGGAGGGGGGTCGAATCACAATGAGCAGTTCTTC.